This T cell receptor (beta chain) was sequenced for a study of T cell repertoires in cytomegalovirus infection. Background on the study: It can be stated that public TCR beta signatures indicated CMV infection as well as a matching HLA type.

TCRdb recomputed calls from the reads with MiXCR, one row per CDR3 protein. The table includes roughly 180,000 distinct CDR3 sequences, approximately 28% detected once. Trimming removed 7 bases from V and 7 bases from J; junction bases left unmatched: 11. CDR3 length equals 15 residues. Study-level results: The ex vivo response showed dominance by HLA-C-restricted CMV-specific TCR beta clonotypes. Adding up the frequency of public TCR beta families identified people who carried CMV plus the relevant HLA.

This clonotype was detected only a few times. Its antigen is currently unknown. The chain employs TRBV12-3 or TRBV12-4 and TRBJ2-1; 9 bases are shared with TRBD1. The TCR was taken from a human donor in good health (CMV status not recorded). Some clones in this sample may be carry-over from other donors' samples. Source material: PBMCs. The CDR3 DNA is TGTGCCAGCAACCTGGGGGGGACAGGGAGGAATGAGCAGTTCTTC. As protein: CASNLGGTGRNEQFF.